This T cell receptor beta chain derives from a study of shared clonotypes between healthy human individuals. Study details: Per donor, CD8 memory used one plate, CD8 naive used two, CD4 memory used three and CD4 naive used three. Overall study findings and caveats: An effect of sequencing depth on clonotype sharing among donors was expected. The study found approximately 5% of naive CD4 clonotypes shared across several donors.

This clone was seen repeatedly, ten times or more. The antigen is undetermined. Germline values: CDR1 DFQATT, CDR2 SNEGSKA (reference sequence). This CDR3 comprises 10 residues. V lost 5 bases and J 10 bases, leaving 11 bases between the germline ends. Splitting the CD4+ cells yielded a CD45RA+ naive subset and a CD45RA-negative memory subset. Sequenced by immunoSEQ multiplex PCR; TCRdb stores in-frame clones only, minus some. This table has some 1.1 million clones, roughly 80% appearing once. Sequencing input: memory CD4+ T cells from PBMCs. Subset in this sample: CD45RA-negative fraction. V usage is TRBV20-1 and J usage is TRBJ1-1, with D unclear. This receptor was taken from a man aged 18 to 29 in good health. Some clones in this sample may be carry-over from other donors' samples. The CDR3 sequence is CSALSGPAFF. As DNA, the CDR3 is TGCAGTGCTCTAAGCGGGCCAGCTTTCTTT.